This TCR beta chain was retrieved from a study of T-cell memory formation after mild COVID-19. On the study more broadly: Most TCR clusters belonged to a single donor. Overall study findings and caveats: In second-wave clones peaking day 37, SARS-CoV-2 specificity remained unconfirmed. Balance between CD4 and CD8 was seen in clones contracting day 15 to 85, and a CD4+ lean was seen in later expanders.

This clonotype was observed a few times. Its antigen is as yet unknown. This CDR3 has 15 amino acids. The J segment lost 6 bases and the V segment lost 10 bases, leaving 12 bases of the junction unmatched. Germline CDR1 KGHDR, CDR2 SFDVKD. TCRdb re-analysed the 5' RACE reads in MiXCR, keeping a single row per CDR3 protein. Here the sample spans 400,000 to 450,000 distinct CDR3 sequences, 15% to 20% being singletons. J is TRBJ2-1 and V is TRBV24-1; TRBD1 matches 9 bases. The sample comprised PBMCs or a T cell subset sorted from them (not recorded which). This sequence originates from a man younger than 35 who had mild COVID-19 (a few samples of this study predate the infection). Cell type and time point are not known. The CDR3, as DNA: TGTGCCACTTCTACCCCCGGGACAGGGAGCAATGAGCAGTTCTTC. As protein: CATSTPGTGSNEQFF.